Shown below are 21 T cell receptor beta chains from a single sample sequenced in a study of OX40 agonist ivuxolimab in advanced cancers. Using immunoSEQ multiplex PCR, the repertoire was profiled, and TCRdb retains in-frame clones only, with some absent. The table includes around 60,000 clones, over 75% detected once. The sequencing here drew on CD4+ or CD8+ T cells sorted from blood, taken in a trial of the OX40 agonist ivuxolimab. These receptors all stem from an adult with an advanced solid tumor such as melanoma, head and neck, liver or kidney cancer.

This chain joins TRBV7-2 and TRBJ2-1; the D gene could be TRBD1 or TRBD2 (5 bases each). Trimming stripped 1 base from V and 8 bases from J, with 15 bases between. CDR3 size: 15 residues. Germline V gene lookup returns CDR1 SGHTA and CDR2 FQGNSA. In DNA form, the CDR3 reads TGTGCCAGCAGCTTAGGGTTGGGGGTTGGAGATGAGCAGTTCTTC. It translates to CASSLGLGVGDEQFF.

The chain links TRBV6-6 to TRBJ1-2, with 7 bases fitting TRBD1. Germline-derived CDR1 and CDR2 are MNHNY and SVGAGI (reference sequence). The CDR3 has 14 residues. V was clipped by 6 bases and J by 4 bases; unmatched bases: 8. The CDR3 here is CASSRQGEAYGYTF. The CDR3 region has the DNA TGTGCCAGCAGCAGACAGGGAGAGGCCTATGGCTACACCTTC.

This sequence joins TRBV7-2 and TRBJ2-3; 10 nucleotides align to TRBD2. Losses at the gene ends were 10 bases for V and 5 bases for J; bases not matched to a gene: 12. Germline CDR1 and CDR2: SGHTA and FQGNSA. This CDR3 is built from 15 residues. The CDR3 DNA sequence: TGTGCCACCTGCTCGAGCGGGGGGGCAATAGATACGCAGTATTTT. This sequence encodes CATCSSGGAIDTQYF.

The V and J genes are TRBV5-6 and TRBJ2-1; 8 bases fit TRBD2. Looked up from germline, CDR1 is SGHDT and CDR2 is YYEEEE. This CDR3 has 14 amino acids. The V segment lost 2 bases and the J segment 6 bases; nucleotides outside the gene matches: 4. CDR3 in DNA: TGTGCCAGCAGCTTAGCGGGAGCGATCAATGAGCAGTTCTTC. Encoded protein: CASSLAGAINEQFF.

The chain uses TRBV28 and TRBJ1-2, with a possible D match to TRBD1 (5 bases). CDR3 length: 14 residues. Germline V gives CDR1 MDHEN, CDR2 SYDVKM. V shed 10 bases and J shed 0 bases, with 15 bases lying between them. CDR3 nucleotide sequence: TGTGCCACTTGGGACTTTTTTACTAACTATGGCTACACCTTC. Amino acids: CATWDFFTNYGYTF.

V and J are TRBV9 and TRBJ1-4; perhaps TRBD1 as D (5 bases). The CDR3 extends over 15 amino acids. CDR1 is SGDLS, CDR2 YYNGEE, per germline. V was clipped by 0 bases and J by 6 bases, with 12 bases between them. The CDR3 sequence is CASSVAPGRDEKLFF. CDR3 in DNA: TGTGCCAGCAGCGTAGCCCCTGGCAGGGATGAAAAACTGTTTTTT.

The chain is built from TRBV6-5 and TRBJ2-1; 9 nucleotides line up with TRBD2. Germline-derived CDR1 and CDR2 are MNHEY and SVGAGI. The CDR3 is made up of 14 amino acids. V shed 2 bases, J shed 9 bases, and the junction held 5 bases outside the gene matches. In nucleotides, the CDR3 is TGTGCCAGCAGTTACCTGGGGCGGGGGGGTGAGCAGTTCTTC. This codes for CASSYLGRGGEQFF.

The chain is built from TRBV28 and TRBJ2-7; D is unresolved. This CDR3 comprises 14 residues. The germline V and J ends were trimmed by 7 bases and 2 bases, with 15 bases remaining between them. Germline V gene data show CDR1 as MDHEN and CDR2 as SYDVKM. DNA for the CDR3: TGTGCCAGCACGCAACCAGGAAACCCCTACGAGCAGTACTTC. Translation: CASTQPGNPYEQYF.

The CDR3 DNA is TGCGCCAGCAGCCAAACCTTCGGCAGTGAGCAGTTCTTC. It codes for CASSQTFGSEQFF. The chain carries TRBV4-3 and TRBJ2-1; D ambiguous. Trimming stripped 2 bases from V and 9 bases from J, with 11 bases between. Germline assignment: CDR1 LGHNA and CDR2 YSLEER. The CDR3 runs 13 residues.

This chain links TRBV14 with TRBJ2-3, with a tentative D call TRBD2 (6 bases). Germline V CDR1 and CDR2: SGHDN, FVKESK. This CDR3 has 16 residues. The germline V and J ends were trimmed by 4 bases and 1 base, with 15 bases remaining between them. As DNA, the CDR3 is TGTGCCAGCAGCCCAAATTTCTGGGGGGGCACAGATACGCAGTATTTT. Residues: CASSPNFWGGTDTQYF.

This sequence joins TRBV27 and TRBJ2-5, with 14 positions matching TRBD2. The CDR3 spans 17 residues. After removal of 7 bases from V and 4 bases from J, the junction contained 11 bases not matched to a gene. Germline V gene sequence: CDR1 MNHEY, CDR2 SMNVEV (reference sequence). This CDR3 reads CASTPRGLAGVRETQYF. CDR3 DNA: TGTGCCAGCACTCCAAGGGGACTAGCGGGGGTTCGAGAGACCCAGTACTTC.

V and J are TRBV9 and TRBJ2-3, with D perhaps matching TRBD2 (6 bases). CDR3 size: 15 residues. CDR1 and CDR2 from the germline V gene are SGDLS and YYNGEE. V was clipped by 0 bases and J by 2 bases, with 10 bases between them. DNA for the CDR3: TGTGCCAGCAGCGTAGGGGGGGAGGACACAGATACGCAGTATTTT. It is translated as CASSVGGEDTDTQYF.

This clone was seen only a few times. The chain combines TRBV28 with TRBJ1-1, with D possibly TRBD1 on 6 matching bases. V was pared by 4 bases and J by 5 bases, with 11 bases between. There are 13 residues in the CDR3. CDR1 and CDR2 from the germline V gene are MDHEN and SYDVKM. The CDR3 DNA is TGTGCCAGCAGTTCCTGGACAGCTACTGAAGCTTTCTTT. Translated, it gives CASSSWTATEAFF. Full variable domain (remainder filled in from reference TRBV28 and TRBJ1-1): DVKVTQSSRYLVKRTGEKVFLECVQDMDHENMFWYRQDPGLGLRLIYFSYDVKMKEKGDIPEGYSVSREKKERFSLILESASTNQTSMYLCASSSWTATEAFFGQGTRLTVV.

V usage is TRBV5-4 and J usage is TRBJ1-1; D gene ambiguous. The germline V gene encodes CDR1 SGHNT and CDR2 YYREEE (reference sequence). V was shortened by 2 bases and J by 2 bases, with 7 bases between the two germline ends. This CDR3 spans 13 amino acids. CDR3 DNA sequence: TGTGCCAGCAGCTTATTCCCTAACACTGAAGCTTTCTTT. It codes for CASSLFPNTEAFF.

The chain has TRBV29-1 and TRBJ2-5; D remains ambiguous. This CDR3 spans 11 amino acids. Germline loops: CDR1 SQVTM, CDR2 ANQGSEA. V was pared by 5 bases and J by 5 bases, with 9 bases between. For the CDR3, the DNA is TGCAGCGTTCCAGTTTGGGAGACCCAGTACTTC. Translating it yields CSVPVWETQYF.

CDR3 in amino acids: CSARDMDIQYF. CDR3 DNA: TGCAGTGCTAGAGATATGGACATTCAGTACTTC. The chain couples TRBV20-1 to TRBJ2-4; the D is unclear. Germline V gene lookup returns CDR1 DFQATT and CDR2 SNEGSKA (reference sequence). The ends were cut back, 0 bases at V and 8 bases at J, with 5 bases in the middle. The CDR3 consists of 11 residues.

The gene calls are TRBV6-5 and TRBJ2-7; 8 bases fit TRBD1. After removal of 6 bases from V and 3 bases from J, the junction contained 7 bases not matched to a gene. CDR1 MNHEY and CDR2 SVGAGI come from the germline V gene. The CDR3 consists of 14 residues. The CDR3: CASSRQGAGYEQYF. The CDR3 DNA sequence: TGTGCCAGCAGCCGCCAGGGGGCGGGCTACGAGCAGTACTTC.

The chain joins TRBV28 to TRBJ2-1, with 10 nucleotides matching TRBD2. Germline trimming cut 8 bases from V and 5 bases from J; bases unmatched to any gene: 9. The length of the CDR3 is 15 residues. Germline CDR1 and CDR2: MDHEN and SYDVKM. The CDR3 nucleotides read TGTGCCAGCGAGTTAGCGGGAGGAGCGGACAATGAGCAGTTCTTC. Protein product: CASELAGGADNEQFF.

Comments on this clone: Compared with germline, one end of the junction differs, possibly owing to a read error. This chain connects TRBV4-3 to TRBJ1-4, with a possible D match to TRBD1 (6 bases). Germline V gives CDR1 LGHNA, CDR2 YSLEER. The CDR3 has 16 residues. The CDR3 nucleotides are TGCACCAGCAGCCCGTCCATACAGGGCGAAGGTGAAAAACTGTTTTTT. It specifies CTSSPSIQGEGEKLFF.

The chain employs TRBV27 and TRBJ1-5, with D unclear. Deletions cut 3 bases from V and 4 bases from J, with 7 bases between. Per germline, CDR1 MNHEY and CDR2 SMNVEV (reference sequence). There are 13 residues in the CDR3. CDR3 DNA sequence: TGTGCCAGCAGTTTGCGACAAAATCAGCCCCAGCATTTT. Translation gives CASSLRQNQPQHF.

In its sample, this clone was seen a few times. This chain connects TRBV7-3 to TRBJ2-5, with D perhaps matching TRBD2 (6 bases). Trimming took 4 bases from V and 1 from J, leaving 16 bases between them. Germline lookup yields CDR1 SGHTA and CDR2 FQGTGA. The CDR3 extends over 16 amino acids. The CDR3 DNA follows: TGTGCCAGCAGCTCCCGACGACTAGTGCCCCAAGAGACCCAGTACTTC. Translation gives CASSSRRLVPQETQYF.